The T cell receptor (beta chain) under discussion was sequenced for a study of glioma-infiltrating T cells after dendritic cell vaccination. The CDR3 loop spans 17 amino acids. Unmatched junction bases numbered 7, after V lost 1 base and J lost 6 bases. Looked up from germline, CDR1 is SGHNT and CDR2 is YYREEE (reference sequence). Amplification used 60 V beta primers and 13 J beta primers. Here immunoSEQ multiplex PCR was the method, and the copy in TCRdb shows in-frame clones only, minus some. The sample records tens of thousands of clones, about 85% being singletons. Only patients with spare fresh-frozen tumor and over two years of follow-up were included. Before vaccination, two weeks after the third vaccination, and at progression, PBMC were collected.

The receptor comes from a human donor with glioblastoma. Specimen: blood, collected before dendritic cell vaccination. The chain couples TRBV5-4 to TRBJ2-2, with TRBD1 matching 12 bases. Here the CDR3 reads CASSLPLGQGAAGELFF. The DNA of the CDR3 is TGTGCCAGCAGCTTGCCGTTGGGACAGGGGGCTGCCGGGGAGCTGTTTTTT.